This T cell receptor beta chain was recorded in a study of PD-L1 blockade in urothelial cancer. The protocol was immunoSEQ multiplex PCR, while the TCRdb copy is restricted to in-frame clones and leaves out a portion. Of around 63,000 clones in the sample, approximately 75% were seen once. The CDR3 has 13 amino acids. Germline values: CDR1 SGHTA, CDR2 FQGNSA. V lost 1 base, J lost 4 bases, and 7 bases lay in between. The sample's time point: pretreatment peripheral blood. The specimen was PBMCs, collected around atezolizumab (anti-PD-L1) treatment. The receptor was derived from a man between 65 and 85 years old with urothelial cancer. This rearrangement joins TRBV7-2 to TRBJ1-2; no reliable D call. CDR3 sequence reads: CASSLVDIYGYTF. DNA for the CDR3: TGTGCCAGCAGCTTAGTCGACATCTATGGCTACACCTTC.